This T cell receptor (beta chain) was identified during a study of CD8 T cells in Susac syndrome. Study results and limitations: In Susac patients, clonal expansion was not detected in CD4+ cells.

This CDR3 spans 16 amino acids. The germline CDR1 and CDR2 sequences are DFQATT and SNEGSKA (reference sequence). The V end lost 2 bases, the J end lost 8 bases, and 21 bases lay between the germline ends. A remark on this clonotype: Its antigen remains unknown.

Random hexamers were used to reverse transcribe an amount of roughly 0.5 to 1 ug RNA. TCR beta CDR3 was amplified by immunoSEQ multiplex PCR. This amplification extended across 54 Vbeta and 13 Jbeta segments. TCRdb passed the immunoSEQ multiplex PCR reads through MiXCR, listing each CDR3 protein once. Here the sample spans some 94,000 distinct CDR3 sequences, roughly 94% being singletons. Negative isolation was used for CD8+ and CD4+ T cells and FACS enrichment for TEMRA cells. The source is a human donor with Susac syndrome. The J gene is TRBJ1-4, the V gene TRBV20-1; no reliable D call. The sequenced material came from CD4+ T cells from PBMCs. The CDR3 bases are TGCAGTGCTAGACCGGAACAAGGAGGGTTTGAAGAAAAACTGTTTTTT. It is translated as CSARPEQGGFEEKLFF.